The rows below give T cell receptor beta chains drawn from one sample of a study of neoadjuvant anti-PD-1 for oral cavity cancer. Data came from immunoSEQ multiplex PCR; TCRdb stores just in-frame clones and leaves some out. This table holds around 13,000 clones, about 63% found once. The specimen comprised PBMCs, sampled before nivolumab (anti-PD-1) treatment. The receptors shown here come from a person between 40 and 85 years old with oral cavity squamous cell carcinoma. Each CDR3 is given with its conserved first and last residue. D genes are given only for firm matches. Size is omitted from some rows. Given values are once, few, many or a class for expanded clones.

j_call v_call d_call clone_size cdr3_aa cdr3_nt
TRBJ2-3 TRBV15 . . CATREADTQYF TGTGCCACCCGGGAAGCAGATACGCAGTATTTT
TRBJ1-6 TRBV14 TRBD1 . CASSQGAGGGSPLHF TGTGCCAGCAGCCAAGGGGCAGGGGGGGGTTCACCCCTCCACTTT
TRBJ2-2 TRBV11-2 . once CASSLVSRLKAGELFF TGTGCCAGCAGCTTAGTATCCCGATTGAAAGCCGGGGAGCTGTTTTTT
TRBJ1-2 TRBV5-1 . . CASSLEPDINYGYTF TGCGCCAGCAGCTTGGAGCCCGACATTAACTATGGCTACACCTTC
TRBJ2-2 TRBV11-3 TRBD2 . CASSLGRSLAGRTGELFF TGTGCCAGCAGCTTAGGGCGTTCACTAGCGGGGAGAACCGGGGAGCTGTTTTTT
TRBJ2-7 TRBV6-1 . few CASSEAAWDSSYEQYF TGTGCCAGCAGTGAAGCGGCCTGGGATAGCTCCTACGAGCAGTACTTC
TRBJ2-5 TRBV6-5 . . CASGRGSRGETQYF TGTGCCAGCGGGAGGGGGTCTAGGGGAGAGACCCAGTACTTC
TRBJ1-1 TRBV5-1 . . CASSLAGSRNTEAFF TGCGCCAGCAGCTTGGCAGGGTCTCGGAACACTGAAGCTTTCTTT
TRBJ2-5 TRBV4-1 TRBD2 . CASSQSLADPQETQYF TGCGCCAGCAGCCAATCTCTAGCGGACCCGCAAGAGACCCAGTACTTC
TRBJ2-6 TRBV5-1 TRBD2 . CASSFGPGGASGANVLTF TGCGCCAGCAGCTTTGGCCCGGGGGGGGCCTCTGGGGCCAACGTCCTGACTTTC
TRBJ2-5 TRBV11-2 TRBD1 . CASSLGQGRSETQYF TGTGCCAGCAGCCTGGGACAGGGGCGGAGTGAGACCCAGTACTTC
TRBJ1-2 TRBV18 . few CASSPPALSLDGYTF TGTGCCAGCTCACCACCGGCCCTAAGTCTTGACGGCTACACCTTC
TRBJ2-3 TRBV28 . . CASSFLARDTQYF TGTGCCAGCAGTTTTTTAGCAAGAGATACGCAGTATTTT
TRBJ2-5 TRBV19 . once CASRDSGRTQYF TGTGCCAGTAGGGACAGCGGCAGGACCCAGTACTTC
TRBJ2-5 TRBV11-2 . . CASSLEQGSETQYF TGTGCCAGCAGCTTAGAGCAGGGATCGGAGACCCAGTACTTC
TRBJ1-4 TRBV19 . . CASSIDGSATNEKLFF TGTGCCAGTAGTATAGATGGGAGTGCAACTAATGAAAAACTGTTTTTT
TRBJ1-1 TRBV6-4 TRBD1 . CASSVRTGDTEAFF TGTGCCAGCAGTGTCCGGACAGGGGACACTGAAGCTTTCTTT
TRBJ2-5 TRBV18 TRBD2 once CASSSRTSETETQYF TGTGCCAGCTCATCCCGGACTAGTGAGACGGAGACCCAGTACTTC
TRBJ2-5 TRBV27 . . CASSPRFHLGTQYF TGTGCCAGCAGTCCCCGGTTCCATCTGGGGACCCAGTACTTC
TRBJ2-7 TRBV9 . once CASSVERTDYEQYF TGTGCCAGCAGCGTAGAACGGACGGACTACGAGCAGTACTTC
TRBJ2-1 TRBV5-1 TRBD2 . CASSLVLAGGGEQFF TGCGCCAGCAGCTTGGTACTAGCGGGAGGAGGTGAGCAGTTCTTC
TRBJ1-4 TRBV4-2 TRBD1 . CASSQSFRQGGGEKLFF TGTGCCAGCAGCCAAAGCTTCCGACAGGGGGGGGGTGAAAAACTGTTTTTT
TRBJ1-2 TRBV6-6 . few CASSYSRQINNYGYTF TGTGCCAGCAGTTACTCGAGGCAGATAAATAACTATGGCTACACCTTC
TRBJ2-1 TRBV5-1 TRBD2 . CASSLVSGGAGNEQFF TGCGCCAGCAGCTTGGTTAGCGGGGGGGCAGGCAATGAGCAGTTCTTC
TRBJ2-5 TRBV19 . . CASSHWSPTGSETQYF TGTGCCAGTAGTCACTGGTCCCCAACAGGGAGCGAGACCCAGTACTTC
TRBJ2-1 TRBV30 . once CACKVSGAHEQFF TGTGCCTGCAAAGTATCTGGTGCCCATGAGCAGTTCTTC
TRBJ1-6 TRBV13 . few CASSSPGERLHF TGTGCCAGCAGCTCCCCCGGAGAGCGCCTCCACTTT
TRBJ2-1 TRBV7-2 TRBD2 once CASGGLAVYNEQFF TGTGCCAGCGGCGGACTAGCGGTCTACAATGAGCAGTTCTTC
TRBJ2-5 TRBV5-4 TRBD2 few CASSSGTKQETQYF TGTGCCAGCAGCTCGGGGACTAAACAAGAGACCCAGTACTTC
TRBJ2-2 TRBV19 TRBD1 . CASIGPGTALSGELFF TGTGCCAGTATAGGCCCCGGGACAGCCCTCAGCGGGGAGCTGTTTTTT
TRBJ2-1 TRBV25-1 TRBD1 . CASSSWTGYNEQFF TGTGCCAGCAGTTCCTGGACAGGTTACAATGAGCAGTTCTTC
TRBJ2-7 TRBV7-8 . . CASSLGRGMYEQYF TGTGCCAGCAGCTTGGGCAGGGGTATGTACGAGCAGTACTTC
TRBJ2-7 TRBV10-3 . . CAISESNPNTRSYF TGTGCCATCAGTGAGTCGAATCCGAACACAAGGAGCTACTTC
TRBJ2-5 TRBV5-1 . . CASSLPPGAETQYF TGCGCCAGCAGCTTGCCCCCGGGAGCAGAGACCCAGTACTTC
TRBJ1-4 TRBV28 TRBD1 . CASSLPPAGGAKLFF TGTGCCAGCAGTTTACCCCCGGCAGGGGGGGCAAAACTGTTTTTT
TRBJ1-2 TRBV7-9 TRBD1 few CASSLRDSSHGYTF TGTGCCAGCAGCCTCCGGGACAGTTCTCATGGCTACACCTTC
TRBJ2-1 TRBV11-3 . . CASSLAGEGNEQFF TGTGCCAGCAGCTTAGCGGGAGAGGGCAATGAGCAGTTCTTC
TRBJ1-4 TRBV6-6 TRBD1 . CASSYVGTGGEKLFF TGTGCCAGCAGTTACGTTGGGACAGGGGGAGAAAAACTGTTTTTT
TRBJ1-1 TRBV29-1 . . CSVEGDANTEAFF TGCAGCGTTGAAGGGGACGCCAACACTGAAGCTTTCTTT
TRBJ1-2 TRBV28 TRBD1 . CASSSTSPRQGNYGYTF TGTGCCAGCAGTTCCACCTCTCCGAGACAGGGCAACTATGGCTACACCTTC
TRBJ2-5 TRBV7-7 . . CASSGGHIQETQYF TGTGCCAGCAGCGGAGGACACATCCAAGAGACCCAGTACTTC